Listed below are T cell receptor beta chains from one sample, sequenced in a study of blood T cell repertoires in COVID-19. Using immunoSEQ multiplex PCR, the repertoire was profiled, and TCRdb retains in-frame clones only, with some absent. The top ten clones hold 4.8% of a sample with 70,000 to 80,000 clones, around 93% of them seen once. Sequencing was performed on peripheral blood. These receptors all stem from a woman aged 60-75 years with active COVID-19. Both conserved end residues are part of each CDR3. D genes are given only for firm matches. The size field is filled for only some rows; it gives once, few, many or a size class.

TRBJ2-2 | - | TRBD2 | TRBV10-3 | CAISGILTSGRPGELFF | TGTGCCATCAGCGGAATACTCACTAGCGGTAGGCCCGGGGAGCTGTTTTTT
TRBJ2-7 | - | - | TRBV7-2 | CASSLDATATYEQYF | TGTGCCAGCAGCTTAGACGCCACAGCCACCTACGAGCAGTACTTC
TRBJ1-4 | - | - | TRBV4-1 | CASSRLSGVGEKLFF | TGCGCCAGCAGCCGATTATCAGGGGTAGGGGAAAAACTGTTTTTT
TRBJ2-1 | - | - | TRBV12-3/TRBV12-4 | CASFGSYNEQFF | TGTGCCAGTTTCGGGTCCTACAATGAGCAGTTCTTC
TRBJ1-1 | - | TRBD1 | TRBV11-2 | CASTLGQGRTEAFF | TGTGCCAGCACCCTGGGACAGGGGCGTACAGAAGCTTTCTTT
TRBJ2-3 | - | TRBD2 | TRBV20-1 | CSASQLAGGITDTQYF | TGCAGTGCTAGTCAGTTGGCGGGAGGGATCACAGATACGCAGTATTTT
TRBJ2-1 | - | - | TRBV5-4 | CASSRDFYNEQFF | TGTGCCAGCAGCCGGGACTTCTACAATGAGCAGTTCTTC
TRBJ2-2 | - | - | TRBV19 | CASTQVRAGELFF | TGTGCCAGTACCCAGGTTCGCGCCGGGGAGCTGTTTTTT
TRBJ2-2 | - | - | TRBV5-1 | CASSERGGTGELFF | TGCGCCAGCAGCGAGAGGGGGGGCACCGGGGAGCTGTTTTTT
TRBJ2-3 | - | TRBD2 | TRBV27 | CASSLFGGLAGRTSTDTQYF | TGTGCCAGCAGTTTATTCGGGGGACTAGCGGGAAGGACAAGCACAGATACGCAGTATTTT
TRBJ2-1 | - | TRBD2 | TRBV28 | CASSKALAGGGAYNEQFF | TGTGCCAGCAGCAAGGCCCTAGCGGGAGGTGGCGCCTACAATGAGCAGTTCTTC
TRBJ2-2 | few | TRBD2 | TRBV11-2 | CASSLYSSGRVVAGELFF | TGTGCCAGCAGCTTATATAGTAGCGGGAGGGTAGTCGCCGGGGAGCTGTTTTTT
TRBJ2-7 | - | TRBD1 | TRBV19 | CASSMKGTGVYEQYF | TGTGCCAGTAGTATGAAAGGGACAGGGGTTTACGAGCAGTACTTC
TRBJ2-1 | - | TRBD2 | TRBV4-2 | CAVSGTSGDNEQFF | TGTGCCGTCTCCGGGACTAGCGGAGACAATGAGCAGTTCTTC
TRBJ1-1 | - | - | TRBV9 | CASSARTAQNTEAFF | TGTGCCAGCAGCGCGCGGACAGCACAGAACACTGAAGCTTTCTTT
TRBJ1-2 | - | - | TRBV30 | CAWSQDRRGAGYTF | TGTGCCTGGAGCCAGGACCGCCGGGGAGCTGGCTACACCTTC
TRBJ2-2 | - | TRBD1 | TRBV28 | CASTMDRAGELFF | TGTGCCAGCACCATGGACAGGGCCGGGGAGCTGTTTTTT
TRBJ2-1 | - | TRBD1 | TRBV3-1/TRBV3-2 | CASSQDEGQIYNEQFF | TGTGCCAGCAGCCAAGACGAGGGACAGATCTACAATGAGCAGTTCTTC
TRBJ1-2 | once | - | TRBV7-9 | CASSLSLAKTNYGYTF | TGTGCCAGCAGCTTATCGTTAGCGAAGACTAACTATGGCTACACCTTC
TRBJ1-1 | - | TRBD1 | TRBV7-9 | CASSLVRTGNTEAFF | TGTGCCAGCAGCTTAGTCCGGACAGGGAACACTGAAGCTTTCTTT
TRBJ2-7 | - | TRBD1 | TRBV18 | CASSRTGTSYEQYF | TGTGCCAGCTCTAGGACAGGAACCTCCTACGAGCAGTACTTC
TRBJ2-7 | - | TRBD2 | TRBV5-1 | CASSLTLAGVPYEQYF | TGCGCCAGCAGCTTAACTCTAGCGGGAGTGCCTTACGAGCAGTACTTC
TRBJ2-7 | - | TRBD2 | TRBV11-2 | CASSLDSRTRSGEQYF | TGTGCCAGCAGCTTAGATTCTAGGACTAGATCGGGCGAGCAGTACTTC
TRBJ2-7 | - | - | TRBV19 | CASSRGEGYEQYF | TGTGCCAGTAGTAGAGGAGAGGGCTACGAGCAGTACTTC
TRBJ1-1 | - | - | TRBV11-2 | CASSFLNTEAFF | TGTGCCAGCAGCTTCTTGAACACTGAAGCTTTCTTT
TRBJ2-2 | - | TRBD2 | TRBV11-2 | CASSSRSGRGTGELFF | TGTGCCAGCAGCTCCCGTAGCGGGAGGGGCACCGGGGAGCTGTTTTTT
TRBJ1-2 | - | - | TRBV6-1 | CASSEAPGTPNYGYTF | TGTGCCAGCAGTGAAGCTCCCGGGACACCAAACTATGGCTACACCTTC
TRBJ2-2 | - | - | TRBV19 | CASSQRTGELFF | TGTGCCAGTAGTCAGCGCACCGGGGAGCTGTTTTTT
TRBJ2-3 | - | TRBD2 | TRBV5-1 | CASSTTSGGLSVGGTQYF | TGCGCCAGCAGCACCACTAGCGGGGGTCTCTCCGTCGGGGGTACGCAGTATTTT
TRBJ2-4 | once | TRBD2 | TRBV7-9 | CASSLAGDRGKNIQYF | TGTGCCAGCAGCTTGGCGGGAGATCGAGGCAAAAACATTCAGTACTTC
TRBJ2-2 | few | TRBD2 | TRBV9 | CASSFGTSGLSGELFF | TGTGCCAGCAGCTTCGGGACTAGCGGCTTGTCCGGGGAGCTGTTTTTT
TRBJ2-7 | - | TRBD1 | TRBV27 | CASRLTTGPYEQYF | TGTGCCAGCAGACTTACGACAGGGCCTTACGAGCAGTACTTC
TRBJ2-5 | - | - | TRBV6-2/TRBV6-3 | CASSNYVRETQYF | TGTGCCAGCAGTAATTACGTGCGAGAGACCCAGTACTTC
TRBJ2-2 | - | - | TRBV6-5 | CASSRGGGTGELFF | TGTGCCAGCAGTCGGGGAGGTGGCACCGGGGAGCTGTTTTTT
TRBJ1-5 | once | - | TRBV27 | CASRRDSTYSNQPQHF | TGTGCCAGCAGGCGGGACTCCACCTATAGCAATCAGCCCCAGCATTTT